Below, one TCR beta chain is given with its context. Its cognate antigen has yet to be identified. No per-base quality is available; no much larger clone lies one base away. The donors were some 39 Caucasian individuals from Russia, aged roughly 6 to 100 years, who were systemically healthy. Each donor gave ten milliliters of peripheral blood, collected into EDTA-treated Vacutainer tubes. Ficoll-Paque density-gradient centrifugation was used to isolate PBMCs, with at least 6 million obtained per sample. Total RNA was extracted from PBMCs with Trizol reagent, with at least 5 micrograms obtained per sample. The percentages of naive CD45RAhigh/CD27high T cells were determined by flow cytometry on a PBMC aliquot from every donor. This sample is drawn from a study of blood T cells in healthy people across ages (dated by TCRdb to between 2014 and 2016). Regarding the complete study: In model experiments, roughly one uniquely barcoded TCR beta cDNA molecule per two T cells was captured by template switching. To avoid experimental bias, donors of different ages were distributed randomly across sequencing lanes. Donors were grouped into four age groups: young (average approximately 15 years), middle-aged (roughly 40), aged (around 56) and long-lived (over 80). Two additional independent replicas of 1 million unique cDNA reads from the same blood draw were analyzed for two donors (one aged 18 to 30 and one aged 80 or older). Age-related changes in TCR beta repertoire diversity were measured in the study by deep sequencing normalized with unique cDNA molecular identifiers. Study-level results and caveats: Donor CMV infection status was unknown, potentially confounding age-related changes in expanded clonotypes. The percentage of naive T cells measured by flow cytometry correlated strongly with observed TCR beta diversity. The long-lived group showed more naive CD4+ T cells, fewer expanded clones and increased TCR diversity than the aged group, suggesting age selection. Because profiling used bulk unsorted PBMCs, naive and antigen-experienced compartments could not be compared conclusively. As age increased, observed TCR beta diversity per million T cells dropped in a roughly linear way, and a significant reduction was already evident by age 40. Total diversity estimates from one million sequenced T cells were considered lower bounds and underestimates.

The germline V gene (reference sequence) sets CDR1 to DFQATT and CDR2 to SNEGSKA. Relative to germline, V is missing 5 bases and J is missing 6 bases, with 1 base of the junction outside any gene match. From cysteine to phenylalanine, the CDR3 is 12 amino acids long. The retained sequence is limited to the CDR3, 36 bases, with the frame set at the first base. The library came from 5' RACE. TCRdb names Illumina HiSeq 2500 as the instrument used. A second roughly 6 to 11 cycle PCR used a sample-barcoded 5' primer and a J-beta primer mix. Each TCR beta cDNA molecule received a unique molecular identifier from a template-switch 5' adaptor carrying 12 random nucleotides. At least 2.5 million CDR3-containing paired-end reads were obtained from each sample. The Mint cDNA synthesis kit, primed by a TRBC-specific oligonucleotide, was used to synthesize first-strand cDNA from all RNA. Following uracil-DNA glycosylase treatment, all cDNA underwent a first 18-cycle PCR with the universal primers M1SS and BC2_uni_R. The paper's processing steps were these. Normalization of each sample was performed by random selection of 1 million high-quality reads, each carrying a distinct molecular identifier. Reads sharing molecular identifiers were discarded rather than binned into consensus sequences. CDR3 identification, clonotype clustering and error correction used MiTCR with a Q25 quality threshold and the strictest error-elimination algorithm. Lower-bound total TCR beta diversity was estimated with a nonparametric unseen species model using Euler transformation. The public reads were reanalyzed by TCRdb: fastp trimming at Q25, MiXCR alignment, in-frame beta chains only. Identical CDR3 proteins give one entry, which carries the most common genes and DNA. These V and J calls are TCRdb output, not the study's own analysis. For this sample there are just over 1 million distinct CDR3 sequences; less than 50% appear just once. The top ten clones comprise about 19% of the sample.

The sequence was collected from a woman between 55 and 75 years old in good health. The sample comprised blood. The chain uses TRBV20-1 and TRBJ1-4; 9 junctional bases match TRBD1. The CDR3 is CSAWDRDEKLFF. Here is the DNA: TGCAGTGCTTGGGACAGGGATGAAAAACTGTTTTTT.